Each of the 10 T cell receptor beta chains below was sequenced from the same sample in a study of T-cell memory formation after mild COVID-19. Using its own MiXCR run on the 5' RACE reads, TCRdb lists one record per CDR3 protein. The table lists about half a million distinct CDR3 sequences, about 18% of them singletons. Sequenced: PBMCs or a T cell subset sorted from them (not recorded which). Source of these receptors: an adult woman who had mild COVID-19 (a few samples of this study predate the infection). Cell type and time point are not known.

This clonotype was observed at least ten times. The rearrangement joins TRBV5-1 to TRBJ2-1; the match to TRBD2 covers 7 bases. Per germline, CDR1 SGHRS and CDR2 YFSETQ. The CDR3 is 16 residues long. J lost 7 bases, V lost 4 bases, and 14 bases had no gene match. The CDR3 nucleotides read TGCGCCAGCAGCATCGACCCCGGGACTAATTCAAATGAGCAGTTCTTC. Its protein product is CASSIDPGTNSNEQFF.

V is TRBV30 and J is TRBJ1-2; 10 nucleotides line up with TRBD1. The CDR3 loop spans 14 amino acids. J was trimmed by 5 bases and V by 3 bases; bases with no gene match: 6. Germline assignment: CDR1 GTSNPN and CDR2 SVGIG (reference sequence). CDR3 amino acids: CAWSIGTGAYGYTF. The DNA for the CDR3 is TGTGCCTGGAGCATCGGGACAGGGGCATATGGCTACACCTTC.

CDR3 protein: CASSPSYDKGTQHF. Here the CDR3 DNA reads TGTGCCAGCTCACCCTCCTACGACAAAGGGACCCAGCATTTT. The chain links TRBV18 to TRBJ1-5; D gene uncertain. Germline V lookup: CDR1 KGHSH, CDR2 LQKENI. The CDR3 sequence is 14 residues long. Trimming shortened V by 3 bases and J by 11 bases, and 17 bases separated the two germline ends.

This chain joins TRBV2 and TRBJ2-1, with TRBD2 matching over 11 bases. The germline CDR1 and CDR2 sequences are SNHLY and FYNNEI. The CDR3 has 17 residues. V was pared by 6 bases and J by 0 bases, with 7 bases of the junction left unmatched. In nucleotides, the CDR3 is TGTGCCAGCAGCCTAGCGGGGGGCATTAGCTCCTACAATGAGCAGTTCTTC. Its protein is CASSLAGGISSYNEQFF.

This clonotype was observed a few times. The chain combines TRBV3-1 with TRBJ1-2; a weak D match, TRBD1 (5 bases). V was cut by 2 bases and J by 9 bases, with 16 bases left in between. Germline CDR1 is LGHDT and CDR2 is YNNKEL (reference sequence). The CDR3 sequence is 14 residues long. DNA of the CDR3: TGTGCCAGCAGCCAACCGGGGGTCCAGGCCCGCTACACCTTC. This gives the protein CASSQPGVQARYTF.

The chain recombines TRBV29-1 with TRBJ2-3; D assignment may be TRBD1 or TRBD2 (5 bases each). Deletions cut 0 bases from V and 6 bases from J, with 25 bases between. The germline gives CDR1 SQVTM, CDR2 ANQGSEA. CDR3 size: 18 residues. The CDR3 here is CSVEDVIRDLSVCDTQYF. The CDR3 bases are TGCAGCGTTGAAGATGTAATCCGGGACCTTTCCGTGTGCGATACGCAGTATTTT.

This chain joins TRBV12-3 or TRBV12-4 and TRBJ2-7; D possibly uses TRBD1 or TRBD2 (7 bases each). V dropped 5 bases and J dropped 4 bases, with 21 bases sitting between them. The CDR3 runs to 16 residues. The CDR3 loop reads CASSLSQGRGGYEQYF. For the CDR3, the DNA is TGTGCCAGCAGTCTATCCCAGGGCAGGGGGGGGTACGAGCAGTACTTC.

This clonotype was picked up a small number of times. This chain joins TRBV2 and TRBJ1-1; D is possibly TRBD1 (6 bases). The CDR3 consists of 16 residues. Germline V gene lookup returns CDR1 SNHLY and CDR2 FYNNEI. V gave up 3 bases and J gave up 1 base, with 15 bases separating them. CDR3 sequence: CASSELYGGENTEAFF. The CDR3 DNA sequence: TGTGCCAGCAGTGAGTTGTACGGGGGCGAGAACACTGAAGCTTTCTTT.

This clonotype was recorded a few times. V is TRBV4-1 and J is TRBJ2-2; 8 bases agree with TRBD1. This CDR3 is 16 amino acids long. Germline V lookup: CDR1 MGHRA, CDR2 YSYEKL. J lost 4 bases, V lost 1 base, and 5 bases had no gene match. The CDR3 loop reads CASSQVGQVSTGELFF. The CDR3 DNA follows: TGCGCCAGCAGCCAAGTGGGACAGGTATCCACCGGGGAGCTGTTTTTT.

This clonotype was detected a few times. The gene calls are TRBV19 and TRBJ2-7; D might be TRBD2 (9 bases). Looked up from germline, CDR1 is LNHDA and CDR2 is SQIVND (reference sequence). This CDR3 comprises 18 residues. Trimming left V 4 bases short and J 5 bases short, with 27 bases between. CDR3 sequence (DNA): TGTGCCAGTAGTAGAACGACAGGGGTTAGCGGGAGTCCCCACGAGCAGTACTTC. It encodes CASSRTTGVSGSPHEQYF.